These 12 T cell receptor beta chains came from one sample sequenced in a study of shared clonotypes between healthy human individuals. Here immunoSEQ multiplex PCR was the method, and the copy in TCRdb shows in-frame clones only, minus some. The sample consists of about 1.1 million clones, 77% of them appearing once. Sequencing was carried out using memory CD4+ T cells from PBMCs. Described subset: CD45RA-negative fraction. All receptors come from a man aged 18 to 30 in good health. Some clones in this sample may be carry-over from other donors' samples.

The J gene is TRBJ2-1, the V gene TRBV19; 7 bases line up with TRBD2. The CDR3 length is 15 residues. CDR1 is LNHDA and CDR2 is SQIVND in the germline V gene (reference sequence). The J segment lost 6 bases and the V segment lost 4 bases, leaving 9 bases of the junction unmatched. The CDR3 protein is CASSTPSGPSNEQFF. The CDR3 bases are TGTGCCAGTAGTACCCCTAGCGGCCCAAGCAATGAGCAGTTCTTC.

At least ten counts were recorded for this clone. Written as DNA, the CDR3 is TGTGCCAGCAGCTTGGGGGGTCTCAAAAACATTCAGTACTTC. Protein sequence: CASSLGGLKNIQYF. The V gene is TRBV5-4, the J gene TRBJ2-4, with unresolved D. V lost 0 bases to trimming and J lost 3 bases, with 7 bases between them. The CDR3 totals 14 residues. Germline values: CDR1 SGHNT, CDR2 YYREEE (reference sequence).

This chain connects TRBV27 to TRBJ2-7; TRBD2 matches at 7 bases. This CDR3 is 15 amino acids long. The trim removed 4 bases at V and 3 bases at J, leaving 9 bases unmatched. Germline values: CDR1 MNHEY, CDR2 SMNVEV (reference sequence). CDR3 sequence (DNA): TGTGCCAGCAGTTCTAGGCGGGAGATGAACTACGAGCAGTACTTC. Translated: CASSSRREMNYEQYF.

This clone was recorded many times. V gene TRBV28 combines with J gene TRBJ2-1; 7 bases line up with TRBD2. Trimming cost V 6 bases and J 5 bases; bases outside gene matches: 10. The germline V gene has CDR1 MDHEN and CDR2 SYDVKM. The CDR3 length is 15 residues. CDR3 bases: TGTGCCAGCAGCGAATCAGGGAGGGTCCACAATGAGCAGTTCTTC. Residues: CASSESGRVHNEQFF.

This clone was counted at least ten times. The sample carries other DNA sequences with the same CDR3. The genes are TRBV18 and TRBJ2-1; 10 nucleotides align to TRBD2. Germline CDR1 KGHSH, CDR2 LQKENI. This CDR3 region has 16 residues. The V gene end was trimmed by 1 base and the J gene end by 6 bases; junction bases not matched to a gene: 6. CDR3 DNA: TGTGCCAGCTCACCACGGGCTCTAGCGGGAGTCAATGAGCAGTTCTTC. Protein: CASSPRALAGVNEQFF.

This clone was observed a single time. This chain connects TRBV2 to TRBJ2-3; TRBD1 or TRBD2 may be the D gene (5 bases each). The V gene lost 5 bases and the J gene lost 3 bases, with 15 bases spanning the gap. The CDR3 spans 15 residues. Germline values: CDR1 SNHLY, CDR2 FYNNEI. CDR3 sequence (DNA): TGTGCCAGCAGTCCGGGACGGCGAGGAACAGATACGCAGTATTTT. It yields the protein CASSPGRRGTDTQYF. Supplemented by reference TRBV2 and TRBJ2-3, the full variable domain reads EPEVTQTPSHQVTQMGQEVILRCVPISNHLYFYWYRQILGQKVEFLVSFYNNEISEKSEIFDDQFSVERPDGSNFTLKIRSTKLEDSAMYFCASSPGRRGTDTQYFGPGTRLTVL.

The chain links TRBV19 to TRBJ2-2; D unresolved. Trimming took 7 bases from V and 0 from J, leaving 12 bases between them. CDR1 LNHDA and CDR2 SQIVND come from the germline V gene (reference sequence). The CDR3 contains 15 residues. The CDR3 DNA follows: TGTGCCAGTACCCGATCCTCTTCGAACACCGGGGAGCTGTTTTTT. Its protein product is CASTRSSSNTGELFF.

This sequence joins TRBV5-1 and TRBJ1-1; tentatively, D is TRBD1 (6 bases). CDR1 is SGHRS, CDR2 YFSETQ, per germline. The length of the CDR3 is 15 residues. Trimming took 0 bases from V and 5 from J, leaving 14 bases between them. CDR3 sequence reads: CASSLENRAETEAFF. The CDR3 DNA follows: TGCGCCAGCAGCTTGGAAAACAGGGCAGAGACTGAAGCTTTCTTT.

This clone was detected once. This chain uses TRBV5-1 with TRBJ2-2, with TRBD1 matching over 7 bases. J gave up 6 bases and V 4 bases, and 3 bases lay outside the gene matches. Germline V CDR1 and CDR2: SGHRS, YFSETQ. The CDR3 sequence is 13 residues long. Here the CDR3 reads CASSPGQPGELFF. DNA of the CDR3: TGCGCCAGCAGCCCGGGACAGCCCGGGGAGCTGTTTTTT.

DNA for the CDR3: TGTGCCTGGGGTTTAGCGGGAGGGCGCACAGATACGCAGTATTTT. It specifies CAWGLAGGRTDTQYF. This chain uses TRBV30 with TRBJ2-3; TRBD2 agrees at 11 bases. Trimming at V came to 5 bases and at J to 1 base, leaving 5 bases not matched to a gene. This CDR3 is 15 amino acids long. Germline-derived CDR1 and CDR2 are GTSNPN and SVGIG (reference sequence).

V usage is TRBV11-3 and J usage is TRBJ1-2, with a possible D match to TRBD1 (5 bases). V lost 0 bases to trimming and J lost 1 base, with 9 bases between them. Germline CDR1 is SGHNT and CDR2 is YENEEA. The CDR3 consists of 15 residues. The CDR3 is CASSLETELNYGYTF. The CDR3 DNA sequence: TGTGCCAGCAGCTTAGAGACAGAGCTTAACTATGGCTACACCTTC. The variable domain in full, completed from reference TRBV11-3 and TRBJ1-2, reads EAGVVQSPRYKIIEKKQPVAFWCNPISGHNTLYWYLQNLGQGPELLIRYENEEAVDDSQLPKDRFSAERLKGVDSTLKIQPAELGDSAVYLCASSLETELNYGYTFGSGTRLTVV.

This clone was seen only once. This chain connects TRBV9 to TRBJ2-2, with unresolved D. Trimming removed 0 bases from V and 6 bases from J, with 9 bases in between. The CDR3 totals 14 residues. CDR1 is SGDLS, CDR2 YYNGEE, per germline. In DNA, the CDR3 is TGTGCCAGCAGCGTAGACGGCCGGCCCGGGGAGCTGTTTTTT. This gives the protein CASSVDGRPGELFF.